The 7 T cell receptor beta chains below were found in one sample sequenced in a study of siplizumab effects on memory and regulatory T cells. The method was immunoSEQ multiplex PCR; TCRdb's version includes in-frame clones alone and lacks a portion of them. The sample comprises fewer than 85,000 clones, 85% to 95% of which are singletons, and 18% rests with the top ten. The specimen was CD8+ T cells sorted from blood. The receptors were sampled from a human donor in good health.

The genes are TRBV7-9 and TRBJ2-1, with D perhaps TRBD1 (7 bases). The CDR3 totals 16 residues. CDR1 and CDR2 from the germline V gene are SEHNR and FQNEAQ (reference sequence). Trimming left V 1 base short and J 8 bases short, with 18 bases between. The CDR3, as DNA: TGTGCCAGCAGCTTAGTCACAGGGGAGGCTTTCTATGAGCAGTTCTTC. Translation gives CASSLVTGEAFYEQFF. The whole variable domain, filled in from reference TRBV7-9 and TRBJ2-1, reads DTGVSQNPRHKITKRGQNVTFRCDPISEHNRLYWYRQTLGQGPEFLTYFQNEAQLEKSRLLSDRFSAERPKGSFSTLEIQRTEQGDSAMYLCASSLVTGEAFYEQFFGPGTRLTVL.

The CDR3 DNA reads TGTGCCACCTTCAGCGGGAGAACAGATACGCAGTATTTT. This codes for CATFSGRTDTQYF. The gene calls are TRBV6-1 and TRBJ2-3; TRBD2 agrees at 8 bases. The CDR3 covers 13 residues. The V gene end was trimmed by 10 bases and the J gene end by 3 bases; junction bases not matched to a gene: 6. Germline V lookup: CDR1 MNHNS, CDR2 SASEGT.

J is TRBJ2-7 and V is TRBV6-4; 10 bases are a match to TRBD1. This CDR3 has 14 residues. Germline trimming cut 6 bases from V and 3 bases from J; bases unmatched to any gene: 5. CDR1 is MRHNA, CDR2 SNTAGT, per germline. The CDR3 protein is CASSPGTGDYEQYF. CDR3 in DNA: TGTGCCAGCAGCCCCGGGACAGGGGACTACGAGCAGTACTTC.

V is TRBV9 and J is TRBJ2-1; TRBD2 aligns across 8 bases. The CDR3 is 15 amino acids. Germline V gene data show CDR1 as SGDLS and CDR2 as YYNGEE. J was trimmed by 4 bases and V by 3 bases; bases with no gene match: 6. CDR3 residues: CASSAGGAGYNEQFF. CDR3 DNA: TGTGCCAGCAGCGCCGGGGGGGCCGGTTACAATGAGCAGTTCTTC.

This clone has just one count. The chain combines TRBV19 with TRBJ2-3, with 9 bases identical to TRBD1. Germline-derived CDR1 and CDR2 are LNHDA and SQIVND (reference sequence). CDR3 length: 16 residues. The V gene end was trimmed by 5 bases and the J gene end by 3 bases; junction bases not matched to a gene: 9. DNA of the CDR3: TGTGCCAGTAGTGCACAGGGGGCGTTTATTACAGATACGCAGTATTTT. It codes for CASSAQGAFITDTQYF.

CDR3 bases: TGCGCCAGCAGCCTAGGAATGAATGAGCAGTTCTTC. It encodes CASSLGMNEQFF. The chain joins TRBV4-1 to TRBJ2-1, with no clear D. Germline CDR1 MGHRA, CDR2 YSYEKL. Trimming left V 4 bases short and J 7 bases short, with 8 bases between. The CDR3 contains 12 residues.

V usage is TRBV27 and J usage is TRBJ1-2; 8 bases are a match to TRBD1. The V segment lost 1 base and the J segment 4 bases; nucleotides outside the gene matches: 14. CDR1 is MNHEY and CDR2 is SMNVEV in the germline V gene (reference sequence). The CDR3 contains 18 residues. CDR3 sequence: CASSLFPLDSTGGYGYTF. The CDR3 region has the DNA TGTGCCAGCAGTTTATTCCCCTTGGACAGTACAGGGGGCTATGGCTACACCTTC.